The T cell receptor (beta chain) under discussion was sequenced for a study of blood T cell repertoires in COVID-19. CDR1 and CDR2 (germline): SEHNR, FQNEAQ (reference sequence). With V trimmed by 2 bases and J by 6 bases, 7 bases remained unmatched. This CDR3 region has 15 residues. Original methodology: Reference gene primer amplification gave estimated nucleated cell counts. Repertoires were generated with immunoSEQ multiplex PCR, while TCRdb's copy carries only in-frame clones and drops some. V and J calls and clone size are those listed in that table; D and trimming were worked out from the DNA. The sample gives 430,000 or so clones, 70% to 90% of which show up once; 1.4% is in the top ten.

This receptor was identified in a young woman who had been exposed to COVID-19. The sample taken for sequencing was PBMCs or T cells enriched from blood (not recorded which). The J gene is TRBJ1-5, the V gene TRBV7-9; 7 bases align to TRBD1. The CDR3 DNA sequence: TGTGCCAGCAGCTTATCTCCAGGGGGACCTCAGCCCCAGCATTTT. This translates into CASSLSPGGPQPQHF.